Listed below are T cell receptor beta chains from one sample, sequenced in a study of shared clonotypes between healthy human individuals. TCRdb's table, derived via immunoSEQ multiplex PCR, lists solely in-frame clones and lacks some. Of more than 2,000,000 clones listed, approximately 94% are singletons. Material for sequencing was naive CD4+ T cells sorted from blood. These receptors originate from a man aged 18 to 30 in good health. CDR3s include the opening cysteine and the closing phenylalanine or tryptophan. D genes are given only for firm matches. Clone size is stated in some rows and not others, as once, few, many or a class when expanded.

v_gene,d_gene,j_gene,abundance,CDR3aa,CDR3nt
TRBV4-1,NA,TRBJ2-2,NA,CASSDPGRGARELFF,TGCGCCAGCAGCGACCCTGGGAGAGGAGCTCGGGAGCTGTTTTTT
TRBV5-1,TRBD1,TRBJ1-4,NA,CASSPGQGTTNEKLFF,TGCGCCAGCAGCCCAGGACAGGGGACAACTAATGAAAAACTGTTTTTT
TRBV11-2,NA,TRBJ1-2,NA,CASSLDTGFTYGYTF,TGTGCCAGCAGCTTAGATACAGGGTTTACCTATGGCTACACCTTC
TRBV4-3,TRBD2,TRBJ2-2,NA,CASSPQALSGRPGELFF,TGCGCCAGCAGCCCGCAAGCGTTGAGCGGGAGGCCCGGGGAGCTGTTTTTT
TRBV13,NA,TRBJ2-2,NA,CASSFLQGNTGELFF,TGTGCCAGCAGCTTTTTACAGGGAAACACCGGGGAGCTGTTTTTT
TRBV6-5,NA,TRBJ1-1,NA,CASSYSTGLEAFF,TGTGCCAGCAGTTACTCGACCGGGTTAGAAGCTTTCTTT
TRBV5-1,TRBD1,TRBJ2-3,NA,CASSSGQGPDTQYF,TGCGCCAGCAGTTCCGGACAGGGGCCAGATACGCAGTATTTT
TRBV25-1,TRBD2,TRBJ2-1,NA,CASSPVAGLNNEQFF,TGTGCCAGCAGTCCAGTAGCGGGGCTTAACAATGAGCAGTTCTTC
TRBV10-3,TRBD1,TRBJ1-5,NA,CAIREDRADNQPQHF,TGTGCCATCAGAGAAGACAGGGCTGACAATCAGCCCCAGCATTTT
TRBV25-1,NA,TRBJ2-7,NA,CASTRFDEQYF,TGTGCCAGTACTAGATTCGACGAGCAGTACTTC
TRBV5-6,TRBD2,TRBJ2-1,NA,CASSLGGRYNEQFF,TGTGCCAGCAGCTTGGGCGGGAGATACAATGAGCAGTTCTTC
TRBV10-3,TRBD2,TRBJ2-2,NA,CAISISGGQTGELFF,TGTGCCATCTCTATTAGCGGGGGGCAAACCGGGGAGCTGTTTTTT
TRBV9,NA,TRBJ1-2,NA,CASSVEGHYGYTF,TGTGCCAGCAGCGTAGAAGGTCATTATGGCTACACCTTC
TRBV28,TRBD1,TRBJ2-7,NA,CASSFYRGTYEQYF,TGTGCCAGCAGTTTCTACAGGGGGACCTACGAGCAGTACTTC
TRBV30,NA,TRBJ2-3,NA,CACGGPKTDTQYF,TGTGCCTGCGGGGGGCCCAAGACAGATACGCAGTATTTT
TRBV10-2,TRBD1,TRBJ2-2,NA,CASSERTGVRELFF,TGCGCCAGCAGTGAACGGACAGGGGTTCGGGAGCTGTTTTTT
TRBV6-5,NA,TRBJ2-2,NA,CASSRDPANTGELFF,TGTGCCAGCAGTCGGGACCCCGCGAACACCGGGGAGCTGTTTTTT
TRBV10-3,TRBD1,TRBJ2-7,NA,CAISESEGQRTYEQYF,TGTGCCATCAGTGAGTCAGAGGGACAGCGCACCTACGAGCAGTACTTC
TRBV10-3,NA,TRBJ1-2,NA,CAISGAGGYGYTF,TGTGCCATCAGTGGGGCCGGGGGCTATGGCTACACCTTC
TRBV5-1,TRBD1,TRBJ1-6,NA,CASSRGTDNSPLHF,TGCGCCAGCAGCCGCGGGACAGATAATTCACCCCTCCACTTT
TRBV2,TRBD2,TRBJ2-7,NA,CASMRTSGPYEQYF,TGTGCCAGCATGAGGACTAGCGGACCCTACGAGCAGTACTTC
TRBV30,TRBD2,TRBJ2-6,NA,CAWRRGGSGANVLTF,TGTGCCTGGAGACGCGGGGGCTCTGGGGCCAACGTCCTGACTTTC
TRBV7-6,TRBD2,TRBJ2-7,once,CASSLSSGTPSEQYF,TGTGCCAGCAGCTTGTCCAGCGGGACCCCCAGCGAGCAGTACTTC
TRBV10-3,NA,TRBJ1-2,NA,CAISEFSHGYTF,TGTGCCATCAGTGAGTTCAGCCATGGCTACACCTTC
TRBV5-6,NA,TRBJ2-1,NA,CASSPEPGNEQFF,TGTGCCAGCAGCCCCGAGCCGGGGAATGAGCAGTTCTTC
TRBV5-1,NA,TRBJ1-4,NA,CASQSGRMNEKLFF,TGCGCCAGCCAATCGGGGAGGATGAATGAAAAACTGTTTTTT
TRBV6-6,NA,TRBJ1-4,NA,CASSPPGANNEKLFF,TGTGCCAGCAGTCCCCCGGGAGCAAATAATGAAAAACTGTTTTTT
TRBV30,NA,TRBJ1-6,few,CAWSVPNSPLHF,TGTGCCTGGAGTGTACCTAATTCACCCCTCCACTTT
TRBV5-6,TRBD1,TRBJ2-1,NA,CASSPRTGAYNEQFF,TGTGCCAGCAGCCCCCGGACAGGGGCCTACAATGAGCAGTTCTTC
TRBV5-1,NA,TRBJ1-1,NA,CASSLGRHPNTEAFF,TGCGCCAGCAGCTTGGGTAGACACCCCAACACTGAAGCTTTCTTT
TRBV6-5,TRBD1,TRBJ1-2,NA,CASSYSGQGGYTF,TGTGCCAGCAGTTACTCGGGACAGGGGGGCTACACCTTC
TRBV28,NA,TRBJ1-1,NA,CASSLSRTGRTEAFF,TGTGCCAGCAGTTTATCCCGAACAGGGCGGACTGAAGCTTTCTTT
TRBV7-2,NA,TRBJ2-7,once,CASSLRRRGEQYF,TGTGCCAGCAGCTTACGTCGGCGGGGCGAGCAGTACTTC
TRBV19,NA,TRBJ2-7,NA,CASSTVAGYEQYF,TGTGCCAGTAGTACAGTTGCAGGCTACGAGCAGTACTTC
TRBV7-2,TRBD2,TRBJ2-1,NA,CASSPSGGRIYNEQFF,TGTGCCAGCAGCCCTAGCGGGGGTAGAATCTACAATGAGCAGTTCTTC
TRBV18,NA,TRBJ2-7,once,CASSRQGVDEQYF,TGTGCCAGCTCACGCCAGGGTGTGGACGAGCAGTACTTC
TRBV7-9,TRBD2,TRBJ2-7,NA,CASSPGLAGDHYEQYF,TGTGCCAGCAGCCCTGGACTAGCGGGGGACCACTACGAGCAGTACTTC
TRBV19,NA,TRBJ1-1,NA,CASSILGREGTEAFF,TGTGCCAGTAGTATCCTGGGTAGAGAAGGCACTGAAGCTTTCTTT
TRBV6-1,NA,TRBJ1-5,NA,CATTVEGPQHF,TGTGCCACCACGGTAGAGGGGCCCCAGCATTTT
TRBV4-3,NA,TRBJ2-7,once,CASSQDWAPSSYEQYF,TGCGCCAGCAGCCAAGATTGGGCTCCGAGCTCCTACGAGCAGTACTTC
TRBV2,NA,TRBJ2-7,NA,CASSVGDTYYEQYF,TGTGCCAGCAGTGTAGGGGATACCTACTACGAGCAGTACTTC
TRBV4-1,NA,TRBJ2-2,NA,CASSQHRTGELFF,TGCGCCAGCAGCCAACATCGCACCGGGGAGCTGTTTTTT
TRBV9,TRBD2,TRBJ2-5,NA,CASSSGGALETQYF,TGTGCCAGCAGTAGCGGGGGGGCCCTGGAGACCCAGTACTTC
TRBV4-1,TRBD2,TRBJ2-3,NA,CASSPPGRGSTDTQYF,TGCGCCAGCAGCCCGCCTGGGCGGGGGAGCACAGATACGCAGTATTTT
TRBV2,NA,TRBJ2-3,NA,CASRGRVPPQYF,TGTGCCAGCAGGGGAAGGGTACCCCCGCAGTATTTT
TRBV30,NA,TRBJ2-7,NA,CAWSSRAYEQYF,TGTGCCTGGAGTTCCAGGGCCTACGAGCAGTACTTC
TRBV10-3,TRBD1,TRBJ2-7,NA,CAISRTGDSYEQYF,TGTGCCATCAGTAGGACAGGGGACTCCTACGAGCAGTACTTC
TRBV9,NA,TRBJ1-5,few,CASSVDLQSTQHF,TGTGCCAGCAGCGTGGACCTTCAGAGCACCCAGCATTTT
TRBV2,TRBD2,TRBJ2-3,NA,CARSGGSTDTQYF,TGTGCCCGGAGCGGGGGGAGCACAGATACGCAGTATTTT
TRBV5-6,TRBD2,TRBJ2-3,NA,CASSLVVGGGATDTQYF,TGTGCCAGCAGCTTGGTAGTTGGCGGGGGAGCGACAGATACGCAGTATTTT
TRBV10-2,TRBD1,TRBJ1-1,NA,CASRRGQGVPEAFF,TGCGCCAGCAGAAGAGGACAGGGGGTGCCTGAAGCTTTCTTT
TRBV5-1,TRBD1,TRBJ1-1,NA,CASSPEPTGRDFF,TGCGCCAGCAGCCCGGAACCGACAGGGAGGGATTTCTTT